A single sample gave rise to the 29 T cell receptor beta chains below, sequenced in a study of regulatory T cells in long-lasting Graves disease. Time point indicated: persistent/refractory GD, antithyroid drugs over 5 years with positive TRAb. RNA isolated from PBMCs was used to make the TCR library. Assembly of TCR beta libraries relied on iRepertoire HTBI primers together with Arm-PCR of CDR3 regions. From the multiplex PCR reads, TCRdb called clonotypes with MiXCR, one entry per CDR3 protein. This sample has 300,000 to 350,000 distinct CDR3 sequences, with 15% to 20% found just once. The sequencing used peripheral blood mononuclear cells (PBMCs), collected when the disease was refractory, from a patient treated with antithyroid drugs. Every receptor here comes from a female donor with Graves disease.

This clonotype was found many times. The genes are TRBV11-2 and TRBJ2-7; TRBD2 matches 7 bases. Germline V gene data show CDR1 as SGHAT and CDR2 as FQNNGV. V lost 4 bases to trimming and J lost 2 bases; unmatched junction nucleotides: 14. The CDR3 runs to 17 residues. The CDR3 sequence is CASSSGGRGRYPYEQYF. CDR3 in DNA: TGTGCCAGCAGCTCGGGGGGACGGGGCCGCTACCCCTACGAGCAGTACTTC. Based on the CDR3 plus reference TRBV11-2 and TRBJ2-7, the full variable domain is EAGVAQSPRYKIIEKRQSVAFWCNPISGHATLYWYQQILGQGPKLLIQFQNNGVVDDSQLPKDRFSAERLKGVDSTLKIQPAKLEDSAVYLCASSSGGRGRYPYEQYFGPGTRLTVT.

This clonotype appeared many times. The gene calls are TRBV12-5 and TRBJ2-7; tentative D call: TRBD1 (5 bases). Deletions cut 10 bases from V and 2 bases from J, with 21 bases between. Germline CDR1 LGHNT, CDR2 FRNRAP. This CDR3 has 15 residues. The DNA of the CDR3 is TGTGCTAAATTACCGCTGGCGACAGTCCCCTACGAGCAGTACTTC. This codes for CAKLPLATVPYEQYF.

The V and J genes are TRBV9 and TRBJ2-4, with D perhaps TRBD2 (5 bases). Trimming took 0 bases from V and 0 from J, leaving 10 bases between them. CDR3 size: 16 residues. The germline V gene has CDR1 SGDLS and CDR2 YYNGEE. CDR3 in DNA: TGTGCCAGCAGCGTAGGCCCCGGGATAGCCAAAAACATTCAGTACTTC. This translates into CASSVGPGIAKNIQYF.

This clonotype was counted at least ten times. The chain combines TRBV6-2 or TRBV6-3 with TRBJ1-2, with 10 bases fitting TRBD1. CDR3 length: 13 residues. Trimming at V came to 5 bases and at J to 5 bases, leaving 2 bases not matched to a gene. Germline CDR1 MNHEY, CDR2 SVGEGT. The CDR3 region is CASSGTGEYGYTF. For the CDR3, the DNA is TGTGCCAGCAGTGGGACAGGGGAATATGGCTACACCTTC.

This clonotype was seen repeatedly, ten times or more. The CDR3 nucleotides are TGTGCCAGCAGTTTATCGGCCTCCGGAGCGGGAGAAAGAGGCTACACCTTC. Protein product: CASSLSASGAGERGYTF. V is TRBV27 and J is TRBJ1-2, with D uncertain. Deletions cut 0 bases from V and 8 bases from J, with 22 bases between. CDR1 and CDR2 from the germline V gene are MNHEY and SMNVEV (reference sequence). This CDR3 is built from 17 residues.

This clonotype was seen at least ten times. CDR3 nucleotides: TGTGCCAGCTCACCAGCGGGGGCTCTAACCAAAAACATTCAGTACTTC. Its translation is CASSPAGALTKNIQYF. This chain joins TRBV18 and TRBJ2-4, with D perhaps matching TRBD2 (7 bases). Trimming removed 2 bases at V and 2 bases at J, with 13 bases between. There are 16 residues in the CDR3. The germline V gene encodes CDR1 KGHSH and CDR2 LQKENI. Supplemented by reference TRBV18 and TRBJ2-4, the full variable domain reads NAGVMQNPRHLVRRRGQEARLRCSPMKGHSHVYWYRQLPEEGLKFMVYLQKENIIDESGMPKERFSAEFPKEGPSILRIQQVVRGDSAAYFCASSPAGALTKNIQYFGAGTRLSVL.

This clonotype was counted between two and nine times. V usage is TRBV19 and J usage is TRBJ1-6; 7 nucleotides agree with TRBD1. This CDR3 contains 15 residues. J was trimmed by 5 bases and V by 6 bases; bases with no gene match: 7. Germline CDR1 is LNHDA and CDR2 is SQIVND (reference sequence). CDR3 sequence reads: CASRAGQANNSPLHF. CDR3 nucleotides: TGTGCCAGTAGAGCTGGACAGGCCAATAATTCACCCCTCCACTTT.

This clonotype was seen ten or more times. This chain joins TRBV2 and TRBJ1-1; a weak D match, TRBD1 (6 bases). This CDR3 has 15 amino acids. Germline V gene data show CDR1 as SNHLY and CDR2 as FYNNEI. The V gene lost 2 bases and the J gene lost 1 base, with 11 bases spanning the gap. The CDR3 nucleotides are TGTGCCAGCAGTGAATCAGGGGACGCGAACACTGAAGCTTTCTTT. Its protein is CASSESGDANTEAFF.

There are many counts of this clonotype. Written as DNA, the CDR3 is TGTGCCAGCACTGAGAGGGGGTCTGCCAGAGAGACCCAGTACTTC. This sequence encodes CASTERGSARETQYF. V and J are TRBV6-1 and TRBJ2-5; possible D gene TRBD1, 6 bases. V was shortened by 7 bases and J by 4 bases, with 19 bases between the two germline ends. The length of the CDR3 is 15 residues. CDR1 is MNHNS, CDR2 SASEGT, per germline.

The gene calls are TRBV6-1 and TRBJ1-5, with D perhaps matching TRBD1 (6 bases). Germline CDR1 is MNHNS and CDR2 is SASEGT. The CDR3 loop spans 16 amino acids. The V end was cut by 5 bases, the J end by 3 bases, with 17 bases between. The CDR3: CASSLRGQGFNQPQHF. In nucleotides, the CDR3 is TGTGCCAGCAGTCTCCGGGGACAAGGGTTCAATCAGCCCCAGCATTTT.

This clonotype was observed a handful of times. V and J are TRBV7-9 and TRBJ1-1; 7 bases map to TRBD1. Germline-derived CDR1 and CDR2 are SEHNR and FQNEAQ (reference sequence). Trimming took 3 bases from V and 1 from J; bases not matched to a gene: 5. This CDR3 has 15 amino acids. DNA of the CDR3: TGTGCCAGCAGCTTTTACAGGGGTTGGAACACTGAAGCTTTCTTT. This sequence encodes CASSFYRGWNTEAFF. Full variable domain (missing parts from reference TRBV7-9 and TRBJ1-1): DTGVSQNPRHKITKRGQNVTFRCDPISEHNRLYWYRQTLGQGPEFLTYFQNEAQLEKSRLLSDRFSAERPKGSFSTLEIQRTEQGDSAMYLCASSFYRGWNTEAFFGQGTRLTVV.

Only a few counts were recorded for this clonotype. The CDR3 protein is CSAGLAVTDTQYF. The CDR3 DNA reads as TGCAGCGCGGGACTAGCGGTTACAGATACGCAGTATTTT. This chain links TRBV29-1 with TRBJ2-3; 11 bases are a match to TRBD2. Germline V gene lookup returns CDR1 SQVTM and CDR2 ANQGSEA. CDR3 length equals 13 residues. V dropped 7 bases and J dropped 3; count of bases not matched to a gene: 3.

V and J are TRBV15 and TRBJ2-2; 8 nucleotides align to TRBD2. Germline loops: CDR1 LNHNV, CDR2 YYDKDF (reference sequence). The CDR3 has 14 residues. The V gene end was trimmed by 2 bases and the J gene end by 10 bases; junction bases not matched to a gene: 6. Here the CDR3 reads CATSRRAGEVELFF. The CDR3 bases are TGTGCCACCAGCAGAAGAGCGGGAGAAGTGGAGCTGTTTTTT.

The gene calls are TRBV7-2 and TRBJ2-5; 10 bases are shared with TRBD2. CDR3 length equals 16 residues. Germline V gene data show CDR1 as SGHTA and CDR2 as FQGNSA. V was clipped by 5 bases and J by 7 bases; unmatched bases: 13. The CDR3 bases are TGTGCCAGCAGCCCAGTGTCACTAGCGGGGCTCGGGACCCAGTACTTC. The encoded protein is CASSPVSLAGLGTQYF.

Ten or more counts support this clonotype. This rearrangement joins TRBV11-2 to TRBJ2-5, with 9 bases that match TRBD2. This CDR3 has 14 amino acids. The J segment lost 3 bases and the V segment lost 5 bases, leaving 4 bases of the junction unmatched. Per the germline V gene, CDR1 is SGHAT and CDR2 is FQNNGV. The CDR3 protein is CASSPRLAEETQYF. The CDR3 DNA follows: TGTGCCAGCAGCCCAAGACTAGCGGAAGAGACCCAGTACTTC.

As regards this clonotype: No conserved phenylalanine or tryptophan is present at the end of the CDR3, so a read error is the likely explanation. The rearrangement joins TRBV7-9 to TRBJ2-2, with TRBD2 identical over 7 bases. In germline, CDR1 is SEHNR, CDR2 FQNEAQ (reference sequence). The V and J ends lost 1 base and 0 bases, in that order; junction bases with no gene match: 2. The CDR3 is 16 amino acids. CDR3 loop: CASSLVGRTNTGELFL. The CDR3 nucleotides read TGTGCCAGCAGCTTAGTCGGGAGGACGAACACCGGGGAGCTGTTTCTT.

This clonotype came up a few times. V and J are TRBV25-1 and TRBJ1-2; 8 bases map to TRBD1. Germline CDR1 and CDR2: MGHDK and SYGVNS. The junction had 6 bases not matched to a gene; V was cut back by 8 bases and J by 4 bases. CDR3 length: 13 residues. The CDR3 sequence is CASGTGGLYGYTF. Here the CDR3 DNA reads TGTGCCAGCGGCACAGGGGGACTCTATGGCTACACCTTC.

This clonotype was counted at least ten times. The gene calls are TRBV7-9 and TRBJ1-1; D unresolved. V was pared by 4 bases and J by 5 bases, with 11 bases between. Germline lookup yields CDR1 SEHNR and CDR2 FQNEAQ (reference sequence). The length of the CDR3 is 13 residues. CDR3 amino acids: CASSSYPITEAFF. CDR3 in DNA: TGTGCCAGCAGCTCTTACCCGATAACTGAAGCTTTCTTT.

This clonotype showed up many times. The chain employs TRBV28 and TRBJ1-4, with 10 bases matching TRBD1. Trimming removed 5 bases from V and 7 bases from J; junction bases left unmatched: 7. The CDR3 covers 15 residues. Germline values: CDR1 MDHEN, CDR2 SYDVKM. CDR3 loop: CASSARQGAGEKLFF. DNA for the CDR3: TGTGCCAGCAGTGCCAGACAGGGGGCAGGTGAAAAACTGTTTTTT.

This clonotype appeared a single time. This rearrangement joins TRBV5-1 to TRBJ2-7; D possibly uses TRBD1 or TRBD2 (5 bases each). Germline V gene data show CDR1 as SGHRS and CDR2 as YFSETQ. V was clipped by 2 bases and J by 5 bases, with 14 bases between them. This CDR3 region has 14 residues. CDR3: CASSLSGATHEQYF. The CDR3 DNA reads as TGCGCCAGCAGCTTATCCGGGGCCACCCACGAGCAGTACTTC.

In this sample, this clonotype turned up many times. The chain uses TRBV2 and TRBJ1-1; 8 nucleotides agree with TRBD1. The CDR3 loop spans 12 amino acids. The junction had 1 base not matched to a gene; V was cut back by 9 bases and J by 1 base. Germline V gives CDR1 SNHLY, CDR2 FYNNEI. CDR3 in amino acids: CARTGGNTEAFF. The CDR3 nucleotides are TGTGCCAGAACAGGGGGGAACACTGAAGCTTTCTTT.

This clonotype was counted between two and nine times. The chain carries TRBV9 and TRBJ1-2, with 12 bases that match TRBD1. This CDR3 has 15 residues. Germline-derived CDR1 and CDR2 are SGDLS and YYNGEE. The V segment lost 4 bases and the J segment 7 bases; nucleotides outside the gene matches: 8. The CDR3 is CASSPEGQGASGYTF. The CDR3 DNA follows: TGTGCCAGCAGCCCCGAGGGACAGGGGGCAAGTGGCTACACCTTC. Variable domain in full (rest from reference TRBV9 and TRBJ1-2): DSGVTQTPKHLITATGQRVTLRCSPRSGDLSVYWYQQSLDQGLQFLIQYYNGEERAKGNILERFSAQQFPDLHSELNLSSLELGDSALYFCASSPEGQGASGYTFGSGTRLTVV.

This chain joins TRBV19 and TRBJ2-5; D is ambiguous. The CDR3 length is 13 residues. The germline CDR1 and CDR2 sequences are LNHDA and SQIVND (reference sequence). Trimming stripped 3 bases from V and 2 bases from J, with 7 bases between. CDR3 sequence: CASSILPQETQYF. The CDR3 bases are TGTGCCAGTAGTATTCTTCCGCAAGAGACCCAGTACTTC. Variable domain in full (rest from reference TRBV19 and TRBJ2-5): DGGITQSPKYLFRKEGQNVTLSCEQNLNHDAMYWYRQDPGQGLRLIYYSQIVNDFQKGDIAEGYSVSREKKESFPLTVTSAQKNPTAFYLCASSILPQETQYFGPGTRLLVL.

This clonotype was seen repeatedly, ten times or more. This chain uses TRBV7-2 with TRBJ1-2, with 7 bases fitting TRBD1. J was trimmed by 2 bases and V by 5 bases; bases with no gene match: 8. CDR1 is SGHTA and CDR2 is FQGNSA in the germline V gene. The CDR3 has 15 amino acids. This CDR3 reads CASSPSGTANYGYTF. CDR3 nucleotide sequence: TGTGCCAGCAGCCCCTCCGGGACAGCAAACTATGGCTACACCTTC.

Notes on this clonotype: This may come from a read error, since a much larger clone is one base off. The chain employs TRBV20-1 and TRBJ2-7, with D perhaps being TRBD1 or TRBD2 (5 bases each). The CDR3 contains 14 residues. V was shortened by 0 bases and J by 4 bases, with 13 bases between the two germline ends. Germline CDR1 is DFQATT and CDR2 is SNEGSKA (reference sequence). CDR3 residues: CSAREGAWGYEQYF. CDR3 DNA: TGCAGTGCTAGAGAGGGAGCGTGGGGGTACGAGCAGTACTTC.

The table lists this clonotype with many counts. CDR3 DNA: TGTGCCAGCAGCCGGTCCTGGGGCCAAGAGACCCAGTACTTC. Its protein is CASSRSWGQETQYF. This chain links TRBV7-2 with TRBJ2-5; no definite D call. The germline gives CDR1 SGHTA, CDR2 FQGNSA. Trimming shortened V by 5 bases and J by 1 base, and 11 bases separated the two germline ends. This CDR3 comprises 14 residues.

This clonotype came up many times. The chain links TRBV6-1 to TRBJ2-7, with no clear D. This CDR3 region has 11 residues. Trimming left V 5 bases short and J 7 bases short, with 9 bases between. CDR1 is MNHNS and CDR2 is SASEGT in the germline V gene. The CDR3 region has the DNA TGTGCCAGCAGTCTAGTGTGGGAGCAGTACTTC. Amino acids: CASSLVWEQYF.

This clonotype was detected only a few times. The genes are TRBV18 and TRBJ2-7; TRBD1 or TRBD2 may be the D gene (5 bases each). V was pared by 6 bases and J by 5 bases, with 14 bases between. CDR1 and CDR2 (germline): KGHSH, LQKENI. This CDR3 is built from 13 residues. The chain's CDR3 is CASSLTGTDEQYF. DNA of the CDR3: TGTGCCAGCTCGCTTACCGGGACCGACGAGCAGTACTTC.

The rearrangement links TRBV28 to TRBJ2-7, with a weak D call TRBD2 (6 bases). CDR1 is MDHEN and CDR2 is SYDVKM in the germline V gene. This CDR3 is 14 amino acids long. V lost 1 base, J lost 6 bases, and 13 bases lay in between. The CDR3 region is CASSLSRRGLEQYF. The CDR3 DNA follows: TGTGCCAGCAGTTTATCGAGGCGGGGTCTCGAGCAGTACTTC.